Included here is one TCR beta chain sequence, with context. The CDR3 spans 15 residues. As handled by the study authors: Amplification of reference gene primers provided the estimated nucleated cell counts. Profiled with immunoSEQ multiplex PCR; TCRdb holds only in-frame clones, not every one. V, J and clone size are those of that table, while D and trimming were read from the DNA. Here the sample spans around 78,000 clones, about nine tenths being singletons. This record belongs to a study of blood T cell repertoires in COVID-19. Study background: Samples came from the United States, Italy and Spain, spanning acute and convalescent COVID-19. The cDNA or gDNA used as material had been derived from T cells, B-cell-depleted T cells, or PBMCs.

Sequencing used peripheral blood. The sequence was collected from a man aged 50-59 years with active or convalescent COVID-19. J is TRBJ2-1 and V is TRBV21-1; TRBD2 is the table's D call, not checked against the DNA. TRBV21-1 is a recognized pseudogene. CDR3 residues: CASSKCGGLSTEQFF. CDR3 coding DNA: TGTGCCAGCAGCAAATGCGGCGGGTTAAGCACTGAGCAGTTCTTC.